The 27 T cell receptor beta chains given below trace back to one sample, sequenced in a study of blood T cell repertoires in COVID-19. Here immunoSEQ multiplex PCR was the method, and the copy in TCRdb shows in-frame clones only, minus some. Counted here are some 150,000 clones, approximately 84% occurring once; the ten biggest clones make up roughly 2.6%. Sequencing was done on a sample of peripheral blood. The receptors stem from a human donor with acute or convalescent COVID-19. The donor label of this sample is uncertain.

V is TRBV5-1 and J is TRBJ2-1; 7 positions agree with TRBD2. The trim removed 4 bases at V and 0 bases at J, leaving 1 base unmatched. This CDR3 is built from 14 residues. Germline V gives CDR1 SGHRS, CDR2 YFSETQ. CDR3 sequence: CASSGGDSYNEQFF. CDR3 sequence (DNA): TGCGCCAGCAGCGGGGGGGACTCCTACAATGAGCAGTTCTTC. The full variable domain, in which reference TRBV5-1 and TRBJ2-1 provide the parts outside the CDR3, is KAGVTQTPRYLIKTRGQQVTLSCSPISGHRSVSWYQQTPGQGLQFLFEYFSETQRNKGNFPGRFSGRQFSNSRSEMNVSTLELGDSALYLCASSGGDSYNEQFFGPGTRLTVL.

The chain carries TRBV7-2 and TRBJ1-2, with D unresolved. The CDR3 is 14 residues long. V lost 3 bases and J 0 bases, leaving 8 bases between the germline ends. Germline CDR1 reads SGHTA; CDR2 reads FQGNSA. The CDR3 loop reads CASSFAGTNYGYTF. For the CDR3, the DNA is TGTGCCAGCAGCTTTGCCGGGACTAACTATGGCTACACCTTC.

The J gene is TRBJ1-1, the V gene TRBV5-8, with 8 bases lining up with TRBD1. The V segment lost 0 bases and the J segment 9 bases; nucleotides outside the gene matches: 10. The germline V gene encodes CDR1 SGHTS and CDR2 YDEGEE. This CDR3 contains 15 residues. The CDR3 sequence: CASSLAGTGRTQAFF. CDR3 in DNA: TGTGCCAGCAGCTTGGCCGGGACAGGAAGGACACAAGCTTTCTTT. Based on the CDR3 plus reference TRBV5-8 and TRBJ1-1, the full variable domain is EAGVTQSPTHLIKTRGQQATLRCSPISGHTSVYWYQQALGLGLQFLLWYDEGEERNRGNFPPRFSGRQFPNYSSELNVNALELEDSALYLCASSLAGTGRTQAFFGQGTRLTVV.

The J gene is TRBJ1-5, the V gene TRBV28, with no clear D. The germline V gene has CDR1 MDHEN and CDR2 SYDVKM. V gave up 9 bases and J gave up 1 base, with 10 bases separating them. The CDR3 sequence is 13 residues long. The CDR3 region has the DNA TGTGCCAGTTCCCCGCGGAGCAATCAGCCCCAGCATTTT. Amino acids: CASSPRSNQPQHF.

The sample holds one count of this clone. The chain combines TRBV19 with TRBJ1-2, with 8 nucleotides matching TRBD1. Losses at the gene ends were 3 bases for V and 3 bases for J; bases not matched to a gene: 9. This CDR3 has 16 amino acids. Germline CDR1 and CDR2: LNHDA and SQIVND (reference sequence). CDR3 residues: CASSIGFGQGDYGYTF. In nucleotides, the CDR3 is TGTGCCAGTAGTATCGGTTTCGGACAGGGTGACTATGGCTACACCTTC.

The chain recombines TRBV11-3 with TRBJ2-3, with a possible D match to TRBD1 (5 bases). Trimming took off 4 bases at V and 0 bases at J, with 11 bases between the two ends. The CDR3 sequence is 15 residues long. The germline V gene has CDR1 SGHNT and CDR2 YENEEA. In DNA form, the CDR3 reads TGTGCCAGCAGCTCCGACGACAGTAGCACAGATACGCAGTATTTT. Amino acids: CASSSDDSSTDTQYF.

CDR3 nucleotide sequence: TGTGCCAGTAGTATCAAATCCGGGACAGACTACGAGCAGTACTTC. Its protein is CASSIKSGTDYEQYF. The V call is TRBV19, the J call TRBJ2-7, with TRBD1 identical over 7 bases. The CDR3 totals 15 residues. The germline V gene has CDR1 LNHDA and CDR2 SQIVND (reference sequence). The V and J ends lost 3 bases and 3 bases, in that order; junction bases with no gene match: 8.

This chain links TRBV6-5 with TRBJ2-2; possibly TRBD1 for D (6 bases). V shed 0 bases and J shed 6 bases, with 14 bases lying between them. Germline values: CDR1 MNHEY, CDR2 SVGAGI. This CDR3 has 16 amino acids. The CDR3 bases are TGTGCCAGCAGTTACTCTACCGGGGCAGGGGCCGGGGAGCTGTTTTTT. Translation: CASSYSTGAGAGELFF.

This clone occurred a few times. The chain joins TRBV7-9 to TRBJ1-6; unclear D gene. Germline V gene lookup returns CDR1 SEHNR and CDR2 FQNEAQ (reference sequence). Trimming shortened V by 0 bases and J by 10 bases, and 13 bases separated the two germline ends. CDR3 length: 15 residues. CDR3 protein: CASSLAGEGYSPLHF. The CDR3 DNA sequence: TGTGCCAGCAGCTTAGCGGGAGAGGGCTACTCACCCCTCCACTTT.

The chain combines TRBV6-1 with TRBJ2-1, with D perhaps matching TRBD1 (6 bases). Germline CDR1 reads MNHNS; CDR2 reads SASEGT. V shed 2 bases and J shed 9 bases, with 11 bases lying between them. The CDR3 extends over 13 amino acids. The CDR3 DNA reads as TGTGCCAGCAGTGAAAACAGGGTCGTTGAGCAGTTCTTC. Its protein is CASSENRVVEQFF.

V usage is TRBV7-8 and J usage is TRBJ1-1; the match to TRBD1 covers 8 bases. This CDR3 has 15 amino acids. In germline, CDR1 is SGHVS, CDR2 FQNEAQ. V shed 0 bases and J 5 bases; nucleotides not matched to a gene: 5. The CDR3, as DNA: TGTGCCAGCAGCTTAGCCGTTACAGGGGGTACTGAAGCTTTCTTT. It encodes CASSLAVTGGTEAFF.

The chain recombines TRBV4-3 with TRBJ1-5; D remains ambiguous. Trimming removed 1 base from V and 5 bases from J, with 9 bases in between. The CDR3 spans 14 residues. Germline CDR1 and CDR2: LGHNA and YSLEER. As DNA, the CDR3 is TGCGCCAGCAGCCAAGGAGCCATCGATCAGCCCCAGCATTTT. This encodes CASSQGAIDQPQHF.

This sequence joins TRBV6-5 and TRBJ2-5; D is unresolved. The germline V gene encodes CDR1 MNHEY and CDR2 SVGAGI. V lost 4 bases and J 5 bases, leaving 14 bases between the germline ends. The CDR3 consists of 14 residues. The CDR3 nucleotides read TGTGCCAGCAGTTTATTTGGAGTTAGGGAGACCCAGTACTTC. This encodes CASSLFGVRETQYF.

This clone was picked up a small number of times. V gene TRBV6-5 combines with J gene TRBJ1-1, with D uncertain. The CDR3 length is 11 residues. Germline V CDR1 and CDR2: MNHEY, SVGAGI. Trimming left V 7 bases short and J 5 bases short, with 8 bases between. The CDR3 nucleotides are TGTGCCAGCACGAGGGAGACTGAAGCTTTCTTT. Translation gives CASTRETEAFF.

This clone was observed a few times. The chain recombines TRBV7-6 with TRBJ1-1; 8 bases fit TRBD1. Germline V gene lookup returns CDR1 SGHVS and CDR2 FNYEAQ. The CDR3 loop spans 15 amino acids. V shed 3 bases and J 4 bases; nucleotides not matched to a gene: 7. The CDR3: CASSFSVTGATEAFF. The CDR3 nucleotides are TGTGCCAGCAGCTTTTCCGTGACAGGGGCCACTGAAGCTTTCTTT.

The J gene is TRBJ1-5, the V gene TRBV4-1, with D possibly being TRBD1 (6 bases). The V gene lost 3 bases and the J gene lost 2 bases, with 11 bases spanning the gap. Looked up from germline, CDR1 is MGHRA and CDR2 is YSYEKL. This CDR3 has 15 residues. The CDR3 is CASSQLGGGNQPQHF. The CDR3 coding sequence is TGCGCCAGCAGCCAGTTAGGGGGGGGCAATCAGCCCCAGCATTTT.

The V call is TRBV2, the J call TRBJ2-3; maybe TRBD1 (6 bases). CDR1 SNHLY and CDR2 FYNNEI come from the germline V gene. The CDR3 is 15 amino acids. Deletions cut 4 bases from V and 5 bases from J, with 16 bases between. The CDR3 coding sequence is TGTGCCAGCAGTGTGGGGGCAGGGGATAAAGATACGCAGTATTTT. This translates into CASSVGAGDKDTQYF.

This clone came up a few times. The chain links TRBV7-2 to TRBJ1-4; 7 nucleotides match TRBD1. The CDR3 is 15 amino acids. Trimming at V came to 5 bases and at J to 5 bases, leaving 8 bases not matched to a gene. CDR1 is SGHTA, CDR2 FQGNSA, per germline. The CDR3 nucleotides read TGTGCCAGCAGCACCCAGACAGGGAACAATGAAAAACTGTTTTTT. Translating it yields CASSTQTGNNEKLFF.

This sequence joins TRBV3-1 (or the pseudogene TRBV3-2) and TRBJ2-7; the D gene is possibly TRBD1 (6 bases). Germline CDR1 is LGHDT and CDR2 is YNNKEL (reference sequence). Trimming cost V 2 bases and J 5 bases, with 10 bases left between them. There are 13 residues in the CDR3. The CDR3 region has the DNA TGTGCCAGCAGCCAAAACAGGGCCCACGAGCAGTACTTC. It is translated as CASSQNRAHEQYF.

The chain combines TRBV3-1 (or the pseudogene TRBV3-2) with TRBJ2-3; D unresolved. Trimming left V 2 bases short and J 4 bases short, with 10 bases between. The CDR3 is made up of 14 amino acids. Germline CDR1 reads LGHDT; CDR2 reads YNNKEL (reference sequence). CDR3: CASSQLGGADTQYF. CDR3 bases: TGTGCCAGCAGCCAATTAGGCGGCGCAGATACGCAGTATTTT.

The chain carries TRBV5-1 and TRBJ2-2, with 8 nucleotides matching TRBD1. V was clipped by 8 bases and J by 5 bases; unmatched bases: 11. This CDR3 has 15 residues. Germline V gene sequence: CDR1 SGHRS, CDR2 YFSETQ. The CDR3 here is CASKDVHRGTGELFF. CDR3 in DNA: TGCGCCAGTAAAGATGTTCACAGGGGGACCGGGGAGCTGTTTTTT. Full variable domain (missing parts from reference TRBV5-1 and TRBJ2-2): KAGVTQTPRYLIKTRGQQVTLSCSPISGHRSVSWYQQTPGQGLQFLFEYFSETQRNKGNFPGRFSGRQFSNSRSEMNVSTLELGDSALYLCASKDVHRGTGELFFGEGSRLTVL.

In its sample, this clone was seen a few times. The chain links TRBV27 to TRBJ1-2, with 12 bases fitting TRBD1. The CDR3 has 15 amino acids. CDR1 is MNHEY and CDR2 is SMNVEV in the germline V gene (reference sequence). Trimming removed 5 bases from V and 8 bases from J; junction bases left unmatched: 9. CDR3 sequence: CASSQSGQGANGYTF. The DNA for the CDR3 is TGTGCCAGCAGTCAATCGGGACAGGGGGCTAACGGCTACACCTTC.

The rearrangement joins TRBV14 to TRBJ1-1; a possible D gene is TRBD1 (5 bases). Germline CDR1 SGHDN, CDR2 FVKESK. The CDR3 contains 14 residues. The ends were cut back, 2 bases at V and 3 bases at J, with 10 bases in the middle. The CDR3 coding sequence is TGTGCCAGCAGCCAACAGGGTGGGTACACTGAAGCTTTCTTT. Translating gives CASSQQGGYTEAFF.

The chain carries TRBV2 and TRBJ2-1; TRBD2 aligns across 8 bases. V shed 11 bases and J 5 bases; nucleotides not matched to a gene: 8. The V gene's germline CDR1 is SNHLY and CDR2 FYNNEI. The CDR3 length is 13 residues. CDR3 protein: CAGKRGRDNEQFF. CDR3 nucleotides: TGTGCCGGGAAGCGGGGGCGGGACAATGAGCAGTTCTTC.

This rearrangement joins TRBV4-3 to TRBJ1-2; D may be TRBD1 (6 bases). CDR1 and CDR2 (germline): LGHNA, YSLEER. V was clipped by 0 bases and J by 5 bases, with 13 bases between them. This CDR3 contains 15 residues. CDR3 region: CASSQDPTTGYGYTF. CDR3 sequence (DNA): TGCGCCAGCAGCCAAGATCCAACCACAGGGTATGGCTACACCTTC.

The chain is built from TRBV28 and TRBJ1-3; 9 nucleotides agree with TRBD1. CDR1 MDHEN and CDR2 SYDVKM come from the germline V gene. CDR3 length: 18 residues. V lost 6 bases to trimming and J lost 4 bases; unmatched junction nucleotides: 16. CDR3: CASRPTTGGYMSGNTIYF. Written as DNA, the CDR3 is TGTGCCAGCAGACCTACGACAGGGGGATATATGTCCGGAAACACCATATATTTT.

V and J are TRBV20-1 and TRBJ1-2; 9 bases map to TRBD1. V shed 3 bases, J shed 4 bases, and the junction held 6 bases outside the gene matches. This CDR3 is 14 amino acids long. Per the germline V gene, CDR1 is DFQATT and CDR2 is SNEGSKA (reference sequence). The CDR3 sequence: CSASVGGQGYGYTF. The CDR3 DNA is TGCAGTGCTAGTGTCGGGGGACAGGGCTATGGCTACACCTTC.